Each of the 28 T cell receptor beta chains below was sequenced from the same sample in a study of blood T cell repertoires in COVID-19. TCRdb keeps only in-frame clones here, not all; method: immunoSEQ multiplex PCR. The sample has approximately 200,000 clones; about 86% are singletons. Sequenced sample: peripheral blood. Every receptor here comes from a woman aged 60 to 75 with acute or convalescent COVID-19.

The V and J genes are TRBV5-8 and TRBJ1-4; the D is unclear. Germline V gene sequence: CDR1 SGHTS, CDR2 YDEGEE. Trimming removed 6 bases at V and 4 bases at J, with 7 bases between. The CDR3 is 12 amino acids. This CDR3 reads CASTQDNEKLFF. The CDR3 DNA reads TGTGCCAGCACCCAGGATAATGAAAAACTGTTTTTT.

The DNA of the CDR3 is TGTGCCAGCAAGGGATCCGGGACAAATGGCTACACCTTC. Translated, it gives CASKGSGTNGYTF. The gene calls are TRBV5-4 and TRBJ1-2; possibly TRBD1 for D (6 bases). The CDR3 runs to 13 residues. V gave up 6 bases and J gave up 6 bases, with 15 bases separating them. Germline values: CDR1 SGHNT, CDR2 YYREEE (reference sequence).

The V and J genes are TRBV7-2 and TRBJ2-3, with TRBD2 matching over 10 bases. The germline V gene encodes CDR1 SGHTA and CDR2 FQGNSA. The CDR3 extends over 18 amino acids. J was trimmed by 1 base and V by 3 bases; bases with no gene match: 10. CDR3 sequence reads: CASSFKLAGVGGTDTQYF. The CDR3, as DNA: TGTGCCAGCAGCTTCAAGCTAGCGGGGGTCGGTGGCACAGATACGCAGTATTTT.

The CDR3 spells CASSQDWLGAENTEAFF. The DNA of the CDR3 is TGTGCCAGCAGCCAAGATTGGTTGGGGGCTGAGAACACTGAAGCTTTCTTT. The V gene is TRBV4-2, the J gene TRBJ1-1; D perhaps matches TRBD1 (6 bases). The CDR3 runs to 17 residues. The germline gives CDR1 LGHNA, CDR2 YNFKEQ. V was cut by 0 bases and J by 1 base, with 15 bases left in between.

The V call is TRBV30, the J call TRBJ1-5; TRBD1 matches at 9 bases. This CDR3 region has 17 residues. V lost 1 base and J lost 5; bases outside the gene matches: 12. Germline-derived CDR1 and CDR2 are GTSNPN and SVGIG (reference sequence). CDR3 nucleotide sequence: TGTGCCTGGAGTGGGGGGACAGGGACCTTGACCGATCAGCCCCAGCATTTT. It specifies CAWSGGTGTLTDQPQHF.

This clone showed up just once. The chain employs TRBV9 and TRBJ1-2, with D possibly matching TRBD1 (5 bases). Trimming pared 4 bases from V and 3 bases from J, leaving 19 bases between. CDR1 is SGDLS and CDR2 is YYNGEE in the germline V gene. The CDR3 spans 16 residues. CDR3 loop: CASSTRLGGAHYGYTF. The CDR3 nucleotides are TGTGCCAGCAGCACCCGGCTGGGTGGGGCTCACTATGGCTACACCTTC.

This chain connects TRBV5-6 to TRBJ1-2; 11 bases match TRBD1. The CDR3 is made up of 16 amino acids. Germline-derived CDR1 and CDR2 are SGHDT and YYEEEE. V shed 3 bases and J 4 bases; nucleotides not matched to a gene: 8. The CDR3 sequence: CASSYRNGQGAYGYTF. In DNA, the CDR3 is TGTGCCAGCAGCTACCGAAACGGACAGGGGGCCTATGGCTACACCTTC.

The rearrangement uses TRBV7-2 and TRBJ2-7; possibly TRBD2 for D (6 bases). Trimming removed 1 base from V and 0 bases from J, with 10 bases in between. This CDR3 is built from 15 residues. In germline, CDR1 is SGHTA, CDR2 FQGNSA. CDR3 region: CASSLVVGGSYEQYF. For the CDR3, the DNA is TGTGCCAGCAGCTTAGTGGTGGGGGGCTCCTACGAGCAGTACTTC. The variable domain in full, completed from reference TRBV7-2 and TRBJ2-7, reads GAGVSQSPSNKVTEKGKDVELRCDPISGHTALYWYRQSLGQGLEFLIYFQGNSAPDKSGLPSDRFSAERTGGSVSTLTIQRTQQEDSAVYLCASSLVVGGSYEQYFGPGTRLTVT.

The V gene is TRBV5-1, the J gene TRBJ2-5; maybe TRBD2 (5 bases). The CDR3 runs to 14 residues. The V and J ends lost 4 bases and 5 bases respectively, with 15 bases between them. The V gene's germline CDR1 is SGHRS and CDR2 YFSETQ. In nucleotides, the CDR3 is TGCGCCAGCAGCCGGAACGGAGGAGGCGAGACCCAGTACTTC. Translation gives CASSRNGGGETQYF.

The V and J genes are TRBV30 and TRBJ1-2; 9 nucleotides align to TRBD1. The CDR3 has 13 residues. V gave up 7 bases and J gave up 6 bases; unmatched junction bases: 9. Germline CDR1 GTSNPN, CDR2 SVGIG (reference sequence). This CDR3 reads CAFGRDRADGYTF. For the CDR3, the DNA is TGTGCCTTCGGACGGGACAGGGCGGATGGCTACACCTTC.

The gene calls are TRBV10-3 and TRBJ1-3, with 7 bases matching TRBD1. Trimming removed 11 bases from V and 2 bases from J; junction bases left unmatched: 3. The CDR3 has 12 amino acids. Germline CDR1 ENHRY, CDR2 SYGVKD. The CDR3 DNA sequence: TGTGCCGTGGGACAGCCTGGAAACACCATATATTTT. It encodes CAVGQPGNTIYF.

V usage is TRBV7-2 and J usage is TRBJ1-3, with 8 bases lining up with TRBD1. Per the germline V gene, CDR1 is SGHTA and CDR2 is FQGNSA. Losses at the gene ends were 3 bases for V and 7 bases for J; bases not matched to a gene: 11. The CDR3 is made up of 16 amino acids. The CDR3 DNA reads TGTGCCAGCAGCTTGCCAGGGGGCAGGGTTATGAACACCATATATTTT. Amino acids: CASSLPGGRVMNTIYF. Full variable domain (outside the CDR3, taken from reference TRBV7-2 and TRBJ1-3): GAGVSQSPSNKVTEKGKDVELRCDPISGHTALYWYRQSLGQGLEFLIYFQGNSAPDKSGLPSDRFSAERTGGSVSTLTIQRTQQEDSAVYLCASSLPGGRVMNTIYFGEGSWLTVV.

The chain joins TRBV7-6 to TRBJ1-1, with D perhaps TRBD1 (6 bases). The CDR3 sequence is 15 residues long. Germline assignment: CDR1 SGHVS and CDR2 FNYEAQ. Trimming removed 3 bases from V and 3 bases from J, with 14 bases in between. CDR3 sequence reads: CASSFFMGADTEAFF. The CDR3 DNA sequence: TGTGCCAGCAGCTTTTTTATGGGGGCGGACACTGAAGCTTTCTTT.

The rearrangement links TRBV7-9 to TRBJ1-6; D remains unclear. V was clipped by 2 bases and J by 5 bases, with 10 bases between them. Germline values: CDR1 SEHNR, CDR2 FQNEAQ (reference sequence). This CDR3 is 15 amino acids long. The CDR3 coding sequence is TGTGCCAGCAGCTTACAGCTGGGCCATAATTCACCCCTCCACTTT. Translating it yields CASSLQLGHNSPLHF.

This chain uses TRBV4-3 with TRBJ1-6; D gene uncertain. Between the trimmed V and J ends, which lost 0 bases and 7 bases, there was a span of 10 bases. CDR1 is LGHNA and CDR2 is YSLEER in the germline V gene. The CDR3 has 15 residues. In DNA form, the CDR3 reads TGCGCCAGCAGCCAAGAGTCGGGGTGGAATTCACCCCTCCACTTT. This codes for CASSQESGWNSPLHF.

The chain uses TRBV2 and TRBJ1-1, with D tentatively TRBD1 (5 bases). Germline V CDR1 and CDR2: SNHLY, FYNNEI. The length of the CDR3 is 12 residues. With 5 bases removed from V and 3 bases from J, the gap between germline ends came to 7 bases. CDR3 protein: CASSTGYTEAFF. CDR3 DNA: TGTGCCAGCAGTACAGGATACACTGAAGCTTTCTTT.

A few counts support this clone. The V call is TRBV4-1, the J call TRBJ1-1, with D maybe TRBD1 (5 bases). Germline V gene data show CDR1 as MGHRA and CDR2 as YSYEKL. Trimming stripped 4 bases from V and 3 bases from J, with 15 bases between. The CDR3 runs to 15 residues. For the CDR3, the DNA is TGCGCCAGCAGCCGGGGCCCCGCGTTTGACACTGAAGCTTTCTTT. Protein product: CASSRGPAFDTEAFF.

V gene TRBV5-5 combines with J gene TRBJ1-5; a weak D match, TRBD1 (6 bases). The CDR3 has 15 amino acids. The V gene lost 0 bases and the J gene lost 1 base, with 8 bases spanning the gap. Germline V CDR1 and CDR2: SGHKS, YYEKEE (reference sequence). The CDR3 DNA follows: TGTGCCAGCAGCTTGGAGGGGGAGAGCAATCAGCCCCAGCATTTT. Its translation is CASSLEGESNQPQHF.

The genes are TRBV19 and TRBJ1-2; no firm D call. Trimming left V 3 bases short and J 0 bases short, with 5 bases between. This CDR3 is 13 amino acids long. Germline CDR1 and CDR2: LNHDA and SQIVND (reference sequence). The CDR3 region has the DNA TGTGCCAGTAGTATTTCTGCTAACTATGGCTACACCTTC. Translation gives CASSISANYGYTF. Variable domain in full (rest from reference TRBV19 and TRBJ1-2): DGGITQSPKYLFRKEGQNVTLSCEQNLNHDAMYWYRQDPGQGLRLIYYSQIVNDFQKGDIAEGYSVSREKKESFPLTVTSAQKNPTAFYLCASSISANYGYTFGSGTRLTVV.

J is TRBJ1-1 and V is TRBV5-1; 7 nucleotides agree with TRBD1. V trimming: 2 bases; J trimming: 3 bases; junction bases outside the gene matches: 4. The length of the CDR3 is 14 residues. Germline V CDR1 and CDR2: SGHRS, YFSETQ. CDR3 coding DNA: TGCGCCAGCAGCTTAGGTGACAGGGACACTGAAGCTTTCTTT. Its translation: CASSLGDRDTEAFF.

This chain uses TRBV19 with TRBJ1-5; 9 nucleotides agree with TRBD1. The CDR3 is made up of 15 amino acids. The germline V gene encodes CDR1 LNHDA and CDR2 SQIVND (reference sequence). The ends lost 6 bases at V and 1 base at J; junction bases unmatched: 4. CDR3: CASSPDRGSNQPQHF. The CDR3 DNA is TGTGCCAGTAGCCCGGACAGGGGCAGCAATCAGCCCCAGCATTTT.

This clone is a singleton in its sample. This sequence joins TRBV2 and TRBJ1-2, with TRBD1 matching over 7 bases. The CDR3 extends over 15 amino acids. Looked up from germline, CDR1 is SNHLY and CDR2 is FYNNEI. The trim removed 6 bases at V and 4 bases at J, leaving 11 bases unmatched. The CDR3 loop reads CASRRQGSSIYGYTF. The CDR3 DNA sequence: TGTGCCAGCAGACGACAGGGTTCCTCTATCTATGGCTACACCTTC.

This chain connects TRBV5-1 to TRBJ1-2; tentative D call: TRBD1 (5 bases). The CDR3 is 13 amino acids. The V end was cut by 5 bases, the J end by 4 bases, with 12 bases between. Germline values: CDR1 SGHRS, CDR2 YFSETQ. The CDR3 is CASRVTDRYGYTF. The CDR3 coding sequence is TGCGCCAGCAGGGTGACAGACCGCTATGGCTACACCTTC.

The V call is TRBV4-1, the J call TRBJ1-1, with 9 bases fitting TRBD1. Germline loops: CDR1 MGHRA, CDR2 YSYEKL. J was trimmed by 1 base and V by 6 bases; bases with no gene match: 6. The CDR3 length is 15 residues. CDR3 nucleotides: TGCGCCAGCAGTCCGACAGGGGGAGGGAACACTGAAGCTTTCTTT. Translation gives CASSPTGGGNTEAFF.

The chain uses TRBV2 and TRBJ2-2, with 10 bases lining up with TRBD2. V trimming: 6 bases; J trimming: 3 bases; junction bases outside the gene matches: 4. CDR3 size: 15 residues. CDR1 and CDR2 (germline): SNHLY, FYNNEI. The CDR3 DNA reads TGTGCCAGCAGAAGCGGGGGGGCTCACACCGGGGAGCTGTTTTTT. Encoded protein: CASRSGGAHTGELFF.

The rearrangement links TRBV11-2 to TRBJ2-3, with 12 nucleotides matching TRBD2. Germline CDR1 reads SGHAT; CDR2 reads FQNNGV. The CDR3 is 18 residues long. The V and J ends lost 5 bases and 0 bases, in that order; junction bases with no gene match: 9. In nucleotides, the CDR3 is TGTGCCAGCAGCGCCCGACTAGCGGGGGTTTCTAGCACAGATACGCAGTATTTT. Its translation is CASSARLAGVSSTDTQYF.

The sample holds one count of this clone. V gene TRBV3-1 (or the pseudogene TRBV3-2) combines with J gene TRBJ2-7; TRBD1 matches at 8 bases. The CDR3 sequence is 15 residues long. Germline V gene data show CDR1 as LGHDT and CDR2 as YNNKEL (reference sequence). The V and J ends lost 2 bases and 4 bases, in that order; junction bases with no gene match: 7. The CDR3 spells CASSQPGGVGYEQYF. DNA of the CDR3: TGTGCCAGCAGCCAACCAGGGGGCGTTGGGTACGAGCAGTACTTC.

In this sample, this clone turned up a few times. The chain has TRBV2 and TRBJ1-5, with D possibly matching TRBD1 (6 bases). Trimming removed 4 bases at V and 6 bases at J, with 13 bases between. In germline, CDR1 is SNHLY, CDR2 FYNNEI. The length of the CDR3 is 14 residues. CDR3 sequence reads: CASSVGAVGQPQHF. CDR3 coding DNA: TGTGCCAGCAGTGTGGGGGCGGTAGGTCAGCCCCAGCATTTT.